The entry that follows covers one T cell receptor (beta chain) sequence. The clone's antigen remains unknown. No per-base quality is available; no much larger clone lies one base away. Each donor gave one peripheral blood draw, averaging approximately 0.11 L, which was collected into heparinised tubes. A BD FACSAria II was used to sort naive, central memory, regulatory and stem cell-like memory CD4+ T cells with a panel that included CD45RO, CCR7, CD25, CD127, CD95 and CD27. A purity above 95% was achieved for all sorted populations. PBMCs were isolated right away by Lymphoprep density gradient centrifugation and were stained directly, without culture. Samples were stained and sorted in pairs, with one healthy donor and one patient per experiment, so that batch effects were minimized. This sample is drawn from a study of beta chain features in type 1 diabetes (dated by TCRdb to the late 2010s). Some background on the complete study: No differences in mean age, gender distribution, total cell number or subset yield were found between patients and healthy donors. Across all samples, around 99 million sorted cells were examined, and cell number per subset correlated strongly with RNA yield. In the study, recently diagnosed type 1 diabetes patients and matched healthy donors were compared on the TCRB repertoires of their sorted circulating CD4+ T cell subsets. Whereas all 30 or so donors provided naive and central memory subsets, regulatory and stem cell-like memory subsets were isolated from just 8 patients and roughly 8 healthy donors. General findings and caveats noted by the study authors: Sequencing cDNA rather than genomic DNA could over-represent highly expressing activated cells, although activation and CD3 levels did not differ between groups. At VDJ recombination sites, patients with type 1 diabetes made fewer insertions and deleted more nucleotides, a pattern implying thymic rearrangement abnormalities. Only small numbers of individuals were included in the HLA sub-analyses, which left unresolved whether HLA type had any influence on TCRB rearrangement. PCR might favor shorter templates, but patient and control samples were amplified and corrected together, so any skew would affect both groups equally. Naive, central memory and regulatory TCRB repertoires appeared more similar among patients than among healthy donors. In all four CD4+ subsets, TCRB CDR3 length was moderately but significantly shorter in type 1 diabetes patients.

Taken from cysteine to phenylalanine, the CDR3 has 13 residues. Just CDR3 DNA is preserved here, 39 bases in frame from base 1. The germline V gene yields SNHLY for CDR1 and FYNNEI for CDR2. Trimming costs V 10 bases and J 3 bases, and their ends lie 13 bases apart. All of the isolated RNA was reverse transcribed with the High Capacity cDNA Reverse Transcription Kit, so expressed TCRB transcripts were sequenced. Naive, central memory and regulatory T cell samples underwent deep immunoSEQ sequencing, averaging about 3.57 million total reads per sample. Sorted cells were lysed in RLT buffer and RNA was extracted with DNase-treated RNeasy Micro or Mini kits, depending on cell number. To prevent cross-contamination, every cell subset was processed on its own, while patient and healthy donor samples were processed together. The immunoSEQ multiplex PCR was used to amplify TCRB sequences from cDNA, yielding 87-bp fragments that span the CDR3 region. Sequencing of the amplicons was done on the Illumina HiSeq platform. In the authors' own workflow: Synthetic template baselines were used to correct PCR bias computationally, reads within Hamming distance 2 were collapsed, and singletons that could not be merged were discarded. Reads were aligned against IMGT so that V, D and J genes, CDR3 length and insertions or deletions at six rearrangement sites could be assigned. Within each subset, clonotype counts were normalized to sorted cell number, and only after that were true diversity and Gini coefficients computed with the tcR R package. The overlap coefficient, calculated on TCRB nucleotide sequences, was used to measure repertoire sharing. Out-of-frame TCRB sequences from naive cells were analyzed to stand in for the pre-selection repertoire. The immuneACCESS repertoire file appears here via TCRdb, limited to in-frame rearrangements. These files lack a portion of the clones; in checked studies, under half of the deficit traces to unresolved V genes, and the cause of the others is not known. D and trimming come from the DNA, and the V and J calls and clone size come from that table. For this sample the table gives about 740,000 clones, of which roughly 12% were detected only once. About 0.02% of the sample belongs to the ten largest clones.

Source material: naive CD4+ T cells from blood. Interpreted using the paper, the cell subset or site label stands for: true naive CD4+ T cells. The clonotype was recovered from a man younger than 35 with type 1 diabetes. The chain is made from TRBV2 and TRBJ1-5; TRBD1 is a weak D gene call, 5 bases matching. The nucleotide sequence reads as follows: TGTGCCAACCGTAGGGACCTCAATCAGCCCCAGCATTTT. This sequence encodes CANRRDLNQPQHF.